What follows are 27 T cell receptor beta chains derived from one specimen sequenced in a study of siplizumab effects on memory and regulatory T cells. These receptors have no identified antigens. The mixed lymphocyte reaction cells were grown together in coculture at 37°C for around 6 days. Produced via immunoSEQ multiplex PCR; TCRdb's table is partial and in-frame only. This repertoire shows approximately 10,000 clones, roughly 40% found once; its top ten account for roughly 8%. The sample was CFSE-low (dividing) CD4+ T cells sorted from an allogeneic mixed lymphocyte reaction. These TCRs come from a human donor in good health; the cells came from an allogeneic mixed lymphocyte reaction.

V usage is TRBV6-5 and J usage is TRBJ2-7, with 7 nucleotides matching TRBD1. CDR3 length: 15 residues. Germline trimming cut 2 bases from V and 3 bases from J; bases unmatched to any gene: 7. Germline CDR1 MNHEY, CDR2 SVGAGI. CDR3 amino acids: CASSYTRRGFYEQYF. In nucleotides, the CDR3 is TGTGCCAGCAGTTACACCCGCAGGGGGTTCTACGAGCAGTACTTC.

V and J are TRBV19 and TRBJ1-6; 7 positions match TRBD1. CDR3 length: 14 amino acids. With 7 bases clipped from V and 7 bases from J, the junction kept 7 bases outside the gene matches. Germline CDR1 LNHDA, CDR2 SQIVND (reference sequence). The CDR3 region is CASKPGTANSPLHF. The CDR3 bases are TGTGCCAGTAAGCCGGGGACAGCAAATTCACCCCTCCACTTT.

This sequence joins TRBV6-6 and TRBJ1-3, with D possibly matching TRBD1 (5 bases). The V gene lost 5 bases and the J gene lost 9 bases, with 17 bases spanning the gap. Per germline, CDR1 MNHNY and CDR2 SVGAGI (reference sequence). The length of the CDR3 is 14 residues. The CDR3 sequence is CASSTGQQGSTIYF. The CDR3 coding sequence is TGTGCCAGCAGTACCGGACAACAAGGGAGCACCATATATTTT.

V is TRBV30 and J is TRBJ2-7; tentative D call: TRBD2 (5 bases). The germline gives CDR1 GTSNPN, CDR2 SVGIG (reference sequence). V was pared by 0 bases and J by 0 bases, with 9 bases between. The length of the CDR3 is 14 residues. CDR3 protein: CAWSVGGSSYEQYF. The CDR3 DNA follows: TGTGCCTGGAGTGTTGGAGGTAGCTCCTACGAGCAGTACTTC.

The CDR3 region is CASSQALGGVQPQHF. For the CDR3, the DNA is TGCGCCAGCAGCCAAGCCTTAGGGGGCGTCCAGCCCCAGCATTTT. V usage is TRBV4-1 and J usage is TRBJ1-5; 7 nucleotides agree with TRBD1. The CDR3 covers 15 residues. CDR1 MGHRA and CDR2 YSYEKL come from the germline V gene. The junction had 7 bases not matched to a gene; V was cut back by 1 base and J by 7 bases.

This clone was counted a single time. The chain links TRBV7-3 to TRBJ2-7; D remains ambiguous. Trimming took off 4 bases at V and 3 bases at J, with 16 bases between the two ends. CDR1 is SGHTA, CDR2 FQGTGA, per germline. The CDR3 loop spans 15 amino acids. DNA for the CDR3: TGTGCCAGCAGCTCACCATGGGAAAGCCTCTACGAGCAGTACTTC. As protein: CASSSPWESLYEQYF.

By frequency in the sample, this clone is medium-sized. The V call is TRBV18, the J call TRBJ1-4, with a possible D match to TRBD1 (5 bases). Germline V lookup: CDR1 KGHSH, CDR2 LQKENI. V lost 3 bases and J 0 bases, leaving 5 bases between the germline ends. The CDR3 contains 14 residues. The CDR3 here is CASSPGATNEKLFF. In DNA form, the CDR3 reads TGTGCCAGCTCACCGGGGGCAACTAATGAAAAACTGTTTTTT.

As to this clone: This may be a read error, as it is one base from a much larger clone. The rearrangement links TRBV7-3 to TRBJ2-1, with 13 bases identical to TRBD2. Germline values: CDR1 SGHTA, CDR2 FQGTGA. CDR3 length equals 15 residues. The CDR3 DNA reads as TGTGCCAGCAGCGCACTAGCGGGAGGGTACAATGGGCAGTTCTTC. Protein: CASSALAGGYNGQFF.

The chain employs TRBV5-1 and TRBJ2-5, with 8 bases that match TRBD2. This CDR3 has 16 amino acids. The V and J ends lost 0 bases and 3 bases, in that order; junction bases with no gene match: 7. Germline loops: CDR1 SGHRS, CDR2 YFSETQ. This CDR3 is CASSLAPGLDEETQYF. As DNA, the CDR3 is TGCGCCAGCAGCTTGGCGCCGGGACTAGATGAAGAGACCCAGTACTTC.

This rearrangement joins TRBV18 to TRBJ2-2; D gene unclear. The CDR3 consists of 16 residues. V dropped 2 bases and J dropped 2 bases, with 12 bases sitting between them. CDR1 KGHSH and CDR2 LQKENI come from the germline V gene. The DNA for the CDR3 is TGTGCCAGCTCACCATTTCGTCAGCCCAACACCGGGGAGCTGTTTTTT. It encodes CASSPFRQPNTGELFF.

Only a few counts were recorded for this clone. This sequence joins TRBV7-9 and TRBJ1-4; perhaps TRBD1 as D (6 bases). With 6 bases removed from V and 8 bases from J, the gap between germline ends came to 19 bases. CDR1 SEHNR and CDR2 FQNEAQ come from the germline V gene (reference sequence). CDR3 length: 15 residues. The CDR3 coding sequence is TGTGCCAGCAGTAGAGTGGTAACAGGGAAGGAAAAACTGTTTTTT. It yields the protein CASSRVVTGKEKLFF.

The V call is TRBV7-2, the J call TRBJ2-7; D is ambiguous. This CDR3 spans 15 amino acids. V shed 4 bases and J shed 0 bases, with 13 bases lying between them. CDR1 SGHTA and CDR2 FQGNSA come from the germline V gene. The CDR3 DNA follows: TGTGCCAGCAGCTCGACCGCCACCGTCTCCTACGAGCAGTACTTC. Amino acids: CASSSTATVSYEQYF.

Within the sample, this clone is medium-sized. The CDR3 region has the DNA TGCGCCAGCAGCCAGGACAGGGTTCAAGAGACCCAGTACTTC. Translation gives CASSQDRVQETQYF. The chain recombines TRBV5-1 with TRBJ2-5; 8 bases align to TRBD1. Germline CDR1 reads SGHRS; CDR2 reads YFSETQ. The CDR3 sequence is 14 residues long. Losses at the gene ends were 4 bases for V and 2 bases for J; bases not matched to a gene: 4.

This sequence joins TRBV18 and TRBJ2-5, with 9 bases aligning to TRBD2. In germline, CDR1 is KGHSH, CDR2 LQKENI. CDR3 length: 16 amino acids. V lost 0 bases, J lost 1 base, and 3 bases stayed unmatched. In DNA, the CDR3 is TGTGCCAGCTCACCACCAACTAGCGGGCCCCAAGAGACCCAGTACTTC. It specifies CASSPPTSGPQETQYF.

To note about this clone: Relative to the germline gene, one junction end is altered; a read error may explain this. V usage is TRBV7-7 and J usage is TRBJ2-5, with 7 bases fitting TRBD1. Germline CDR1 is SSHAT and CDR2 is FNYEAQ (reference sequence). This CDR3 comprises 15 residues. DNA of the CDR3: TGTGCTAGCAGCTTAAACAGGGGCCTACAAGAGACCCAGTACTTC. Its translation: CASSLNRGLQETQYF.

This clone occurred a few times. The chain recombines TRBV2 with TRBJ1-2; tentatively, D is TRBD1 (5 bases). Germline CDR1 reads SNHLY; CDR2 reads FYNNEI. With 5 bases removed from V and 5 bases from J, the gap between germline ends came to 12 bases. This CDR3 has 13 amino acids. This CDR3 reads CASSSGLEYGYTF. The CDR3 DNA reads as TGTGCCAGCAGTTCAGGGTTAGAGTATGGCTACACCTTC.

The genes are TRBV15 and TRBJ2-7, with D hard to call. The germline V gene has CDR1 LNHNV and CDR2 YYDKDF (reference sequence). This CDR3 is built from 15 residues. V dropped 0 bases and J dropped 2 bases, with 11 bases sitting between them. The CDR3 reads CATSRDPSTPYEQYF. CDR3 nucleotides: TGTGCCACCAGCAGAGATCCTAGTACACCCTACGAGCAGTACTTC.

V is TRBV7-2 and J is TRBJ1-5, with a weak D call TRBD1 (5 bases). There are 13 residues in the CDR3. Germline V gene sequence: CDR1 SGHTA, CDR2 FQGNSA. The V end was cut by 3 bases, the J end by 7 bases, with 10 bases between. The CDR3 sequence: CASSLSWGQPQHF. Here the CDR3 DNA reads TGTGCCAGCAGCTTGTCATGGGGCCAGCCCCAGCATTTT.

This clone has a handful of counts. The chain carries TRBV18 and TRBJ2-5; D gene ambiguous. V was clipped by 6 bases and J by 5 bases, with 10 bases between them. The length of the CDR3 is 12 residues. Looked up from germline, CDR1 is KGHSH and CDR2 is LQKENI. The CDR3 DNA is TGTGCCAGCTCCCTTTTGGGCGAGACCCAGTACTTC. It encodes CASSLLGETQYF.

This clone is medium-sized (0.01 to 0.1%) in the sample. The chain employs TRBV5-1 and TRBJ2-2; no clear D gene. Per the germline V gene, CDR1 is SGHRS and CDR2 is YFSETQ. The length of the CDR3 is 12 residues. The V and J ends lost 2 bases and 6 bases respectively, with 5 bases between them. CDR3 residues: CASSFVSGELFF. The CDR3 DNA is TGCGCCAGCAGCTTTGTTTCCGGGGAGCTGTTTTTT.

Comments on this clone: Its ends do not fully match the called genes, so a read error is possible. Other DNA sequences within the sample encode an identical CDR3. V is TRBV7-2 and J is TRBJ2-2, with D tentatively TRBD1 (5 bases). The germline V gene encodes CDR1 SGHTA and CDR2 FQGNSA. The CDR3 sequence is 14 residues long. CDR3 in DNA: TGCGCCAGCAGCTTCCTGGGGCACACCGGGGAGCTGTTTTTT. Translated, it gives CASSFLGHTGELFF.

The chain recombines TRBV2 with TRBJ1-5, with D uncertain. Deletions cut 7 bases from V and 5 bases from J, with 12 bases between. This CDR3 spans 13 amino acids. Germline CDR1 reads SNHLY; CDR2 reads FYNNEI. This chain's CDR3 is CASNRQLDQPQHF. CDR3 in DNA: TGTGCCAGCAACCGGCAGCTTGATCAGCCCCAGCATTTT.

The chain recombines TRBV7-2 with TRBJ2-2; D possibly corresponds to TRBD1 (7 bases). Germline CDR1 is SGHTA and CDR2 is FQGNSA. V gave up 0 bases and J gave up 5 bases, with 10 bases separating them. The CDR3 spans 15 residues. CDR3 in DNA: TGTGCCAGCAGCTTAGCCTCAGGGGGGACCGGGGAGCTGTTTTTT. Protein sequence: CASSLASGGTGELFF.

This clone was picked up a small number of times. V is TRBV5-1 and J is TRBJ2-2; D is undetermined. The germline gives CDR1 SGHRS, CDR2 YFSETQ. V lost 5 bases, J lost 6 bases, and 8 bases lay in between. This CDR3 is built from 12 residues. The CDR3 spells CASRPTPGELFF. The CDR3 nucleotides are TGCGCCAGCAGGCCCACTCCCGGGGAGCTGTTTTTT.

This clone was found a few times. The chain is built from TRBV14 and TRBJ2-7, with D possibly matching TRBD1 (6 bases). The V gene lost 1 base and the J gene lost 4 bases, with 14 bases spanning the gap. The CDR3 spans 15 residues. Germline V lookup: CDR1 SGHDN, CDR2 FVKESK. CDR3: CASSQGRGQTYEQYF. The CDR3 nucleotides read TGTGCCAGCAGCCAAGGAAGAGGACAGACGTACGAGCAGTACTTC. Together with reference TRBV14 and TRBJ2-7, the CDR3 gives the full variable domain: EAGVTQFPSHSVIEKGQTVTLRCDPISGHDNLYWYRRVMGKEIKFLLHFVKESKQDESGMPNNRFLAERTGGTYSTLKVQPAELEDSGVYFCASSQGRGQTYEQYFGPGTRLTVT.

This clone was recorded once. The V and J genes are TRBV9 and TRBJ1-1, with a possible D match to TRBD1 (6 bases). This CDR3 has 15 residues. V was shortened by 0 bases and J by 4 bases, with 13 bases between the two germline ends. Germline-derived CDR1 and CDR2 are SGDLS and YYNGEE. DNA of the CDR3: TGTGCCAGCAGCGTAGACGGGGGGGCCCGCACTGAAGCTTTCTTT. This sequence encodes CASSVDGGARTEAFF.

This chain uses TRBV28 with TRBJ1-4; the match to TRBD1 covers 7 bases. V was clipped by 6 bases and J by 6 bases; unmatched bases: 4. This CDR3 contains 13 residues. The germline gives CDR1 MDHEN, CDR2 SYDVKM. CDR3 in amino acids: CASSWDSHEKLFF. CDR3 nucleotide sequence: TGTGCCAGCAGCTGGGACAGTCATGAAAAACTGTTTTTT. Together with reference TRBV28 and TRBJ1-4, the CDR3 gives the full variable domain: DVKVTQSSRYLVKRTGEKVFLECVQDMDHENMFWYRQDPGLGLRLIYFSYDVKMKEKGDIPEGYSVSREKKERFSLILESASTNQTSMYLCASSWDSHEKLFFGSGTQLSVL.